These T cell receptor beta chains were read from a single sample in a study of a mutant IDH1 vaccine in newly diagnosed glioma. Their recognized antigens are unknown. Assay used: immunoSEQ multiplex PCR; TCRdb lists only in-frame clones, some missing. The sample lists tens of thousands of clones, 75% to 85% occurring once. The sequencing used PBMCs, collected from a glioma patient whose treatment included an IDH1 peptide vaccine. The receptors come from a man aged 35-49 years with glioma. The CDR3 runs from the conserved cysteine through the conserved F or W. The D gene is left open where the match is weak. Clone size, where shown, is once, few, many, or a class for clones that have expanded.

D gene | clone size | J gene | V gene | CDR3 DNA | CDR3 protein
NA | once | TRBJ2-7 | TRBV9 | TGTGCCAGCAGCGTAGGGTTGGGGGAGCACGAGCAGTACTTC | CASSVGLGEHEQYF
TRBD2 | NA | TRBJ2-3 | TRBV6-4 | TGTGCCAGCAGTGAATTCCGGGGGGGCACAGATACGCAGTATTTT | CASSEFRGGTDTQYF
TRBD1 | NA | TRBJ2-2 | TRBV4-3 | TGCGCCAGCAGCCAAGATGGCCCCGGACAGGCGTCGAACACCGGGGAGCTGTTTTTT | CASSQDGPGQASNTGELFF
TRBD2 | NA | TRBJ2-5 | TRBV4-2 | TGTGCCAGCAGCCAACAGGCGGGGGGAGGGGAGACCCAGTACTTC | CASSQQAGGGETQYF
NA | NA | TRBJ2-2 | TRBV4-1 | TGCGCCAGCAGCCAAGAGACAGCTAGGTGGAGGGAGCTGTTTTTT | CASSQETARWRELFF
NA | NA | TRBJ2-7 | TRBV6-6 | TGTGCCAGCAGTTTGGGCGCGAACGAGCAGTACTTC | CASSLGANEQYF
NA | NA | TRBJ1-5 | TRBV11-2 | TGTGCCAGCAGCTTAGAGCAGGGCCCTAATCAGCCCCAGCATTTT | CASSLEQGPNQPQHF
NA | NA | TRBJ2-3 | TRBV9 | TGTGCCAGCAGCTTCTTGCGGGCAGATACGCAGTATTTT | CASSFLRADTQYF
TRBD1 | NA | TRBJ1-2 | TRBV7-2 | TGTGCCAGCAGCTTAGTGCCCAATCTCGACAGGGGAGGCCTATATGGCTACACCTTC | CASSLVPNLDRGGLYGYTF
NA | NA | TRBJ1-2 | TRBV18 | TGTGCCAGCTCATCCTTCTTCACCACGGCAGGGGAGCATGGCTACACCTTC | CASSSFFTTAGEHGYTF
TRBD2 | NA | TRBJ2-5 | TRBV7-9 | TGTGCCAGCAGCTTGGGACTAGCGGGAATCACGGAGACCCAGTACTTC | CASSLGLAGITETQYF
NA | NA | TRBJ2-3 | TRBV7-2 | TGTGCCAGCAGCTTCGGAGGGGGGTCAGATACGCAGTATTTT | CASSFGGGSDTQYF
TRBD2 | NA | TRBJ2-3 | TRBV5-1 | TGCGCCAGCAGCGTCCCTAGCGGGAGCCTCACAGATACGCAGTATTTT | CASSVPSGSLTDTQYF
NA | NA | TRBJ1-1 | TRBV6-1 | TGTGCCAGCAGTGAGGCGGGTTTAAACACTGAAGCTTTCTTT | CASSEAGLNTEAFF
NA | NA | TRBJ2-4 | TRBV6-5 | TGTGCCAGCAGTTACTCTGAGACAAAAAACATTCAGTACTTC | CASSYSETKNIQYF
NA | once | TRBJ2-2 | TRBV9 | TGTGCCAGCAGCGTAGAGGCCCGCGGGACCGGGGAGCTGTTTTTT | CASSVEARGTGELFF
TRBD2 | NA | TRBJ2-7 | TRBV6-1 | TGTGCCAGCAGCCCCAGGCGCGAGCGGGGGAGCGAGCAGTACTTC | CASSPRRERGSEQYF
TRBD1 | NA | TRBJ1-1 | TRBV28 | TGTGCCAGCAGGGTCGACAGGGGCGTGAACACTGAAGCTTTCTTT | CASRVDRGVNTEAFF
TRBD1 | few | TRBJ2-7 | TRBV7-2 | TGTGCCAGCAGCTTAGGAAACACAGGGGGCGAGCAGTACTTC | CASSLGNTGGEQYF
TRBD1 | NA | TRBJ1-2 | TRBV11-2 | TGTGCCAGCAGACGCGGACAGGGCTCCTTAGTTAACTATGGCTACACCTTC | CASRRGQGSLVNYGYTF
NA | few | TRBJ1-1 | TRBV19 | TGTGCCAGCGGGAGATACTATAACACTGAAGCTTTCTTT | CASGRYYNTEAFF
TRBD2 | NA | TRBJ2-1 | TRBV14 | TGTGCCAGCAGCCCCTTTAGCGGGAGGGCCAATGAGCAGTTCTTC | CASSPFSGRANEQFF
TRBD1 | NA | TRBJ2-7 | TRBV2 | TGTGCCAGCACTTGGGCAGGGGGAGACGAGCAGTACTTC | CASTWAGGDEQYF
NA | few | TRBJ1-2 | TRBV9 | TGTGCCAGCAGCGTAGATGGAAATTCCTATGGCTACACCTTC | CASSVDGNSYGYTF
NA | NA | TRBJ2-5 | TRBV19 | TGTGCCAGCCGGCGGGGTGGCCAAGAGACCCAGTACTTC | CASRRGGQETQYF
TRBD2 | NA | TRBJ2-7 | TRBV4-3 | TGCGCCAGCAGCCAAGGACTAGCGGACCACGAGCAGTACTTC | CASSQGLADHEQYF
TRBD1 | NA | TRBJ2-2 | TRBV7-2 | TGTGCCAGCAGCAAGGACAGGGCTGGGGCCGGGGAGCTGTTTTTT | CASSKDRAGAGELFF
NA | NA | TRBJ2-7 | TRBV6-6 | TGTGCCAGCAGTTATCCCCTGGGGCAGGTCAACGAGCAGTACTTC | CASSYPLGQVNEQYF